This T cell receptor beta chain was retrieved from a study of regulatory T cells in long-lasting Graves disease (dated by TCRdb to the early 2020s). General notes on the study: Patients with newly diagnosed Graves' disease had been on antithyroid drugs for under 3 months. Peripheral blood TCR sequencing and RNA sequencing compared persistent Graves' disease patients with newly diagnosed Graves' disease patients. The study took place in China and was registered as a clinical trial. A total of about 35 samples underwent TCR sequencing, from about 13 patients with persistent Graves' disease and 20 or so patients with newly diagnosed Graves' disease. Study-wide conclusions, independent of this receptor: Only the TCR beta chain was sequenced and analyzed. The small sample size was acknowledged by the authors as a limitation that may reduce accuracy. Persistent patients shared more public clonotypes among themselves (approximately 2,500) than newly diagnosed patients did (over 900). The study examined only peripheral blood because the primary lesion, thyroid tissue, could not be accessed. Persistent Graves' disease patients showed lower TCR Shannon entropy and fewer highly expanded clones than newly diagnosed patients, suggesting clonal expansion. Preferential use of TRBV28, TRBJ1-2 and TRBJ2-5 was observed in persistent disease, whereas TRBV20-1 and TRBJ2-1 were favored in newly diagnosed disease.

The time point tag for this specimen amounts to: newly diagnosed GD, antithyroid drugs for less than 3 months. For both TCR sequencing and RNA sequencing, RNA was extracted from PBMCs using TRIzol. The diagnosis of Graves' disease was made according to American Thyroid Association guidelines. Patients were recruited from an endocrinology department in Xi'an, China. From each patient, around 9 milliliters of peripheral blood was collected into an EDTA anticoagulant tube. Ficoll Paque Plus density gradient separation was used to isolate PBMCs, and no further T cell sorting was done. An Agilent 2100 Bioanalyzer and agarose gel were used to check RNA quality, and a NanoDrop 2000 was used to measure RNA concentration. The V and J ends are trimmed by 3 bases and 10 bases, leaving 22 bases between them. The CDR3 covers 15 residues, taking in both the cysteine and the phenylalanine. Only the CDR3 DNA stays, 45 bases, in frame from base 1. The germline V gene (reference sequence) gives CDR1 as DFQATT and CDR2 as SNEGSKA.

Library preparation was by multiplex PCR. The sequencer was an Illumina HiSeq 4000. iRepertoire HTBI primers and Arm-PCR amplification of CDR3 regions were used to construct TCR beta libraries. Gel purification was performed on PCR products prior to sequencing. For the original study's pipeline: A total of fewer than 70 TRBV and approximately 15 TRBJ segments were identified across samples and were used for gene usage analysis of CDR3 amino acid clonotypes. COPE and FqMerger were used to merge the filtered high-quality paired reads into contigs. BLAST was used to align contigs to IMGT TRBV, TRBD and TRBJ reference genes, and CDR3 was defined according to IMGT. Any clonotype with a frequency above 0.1% was classified as a highly expanded clone. Shannon entropy was used to measure repertoire diversity, and the Gini coefficient was used to measure V-J evenness. Public clonotypes were defined as clonotypes shared by more than one individual. TCRdb's own reprocessing of the public reads used fastp at Q25 and MiXCR and kept productive beta chains. Under each unique CDR3 protein, matching rows form one entry showing the most common genes and DNA. The V and J calls come from TCRdb's annotation, not from the publication. This sample has roughly 380,000 distinct CDR3 sequences in its table, and around a sixth of those were observed once. The leading ten clones occupy roughly 20% of the sample.

This clonotype was seen many times. Its antigen is currently not known. No much larger clonotype is one base removed from it; base qualities were not supplied. Sequencing was performed on peripheral blood mononuclear cells (PBMCs), taken at new diagnosis, from a patient treated with antithyroid drugs. The receptor's source is a female donor with Graves disease. The rearranged segments are TRBV20-1 and TRBJ2-1, with the D gene not clear enough to name. The DNA reads TGCAGTGCTAGTATCGCCCGTTTGCGACCACTGGAGCAGTTCTTC. Its protein product is CSASIARLRPLEQFF.